A single sample gave rise to the 5 T cell receptor beta chains below, sequenced in a study of OX40 agonist ivuxolimab in advanced cancers. TCRdb keeps only in-frame clones here, not all; method: immunoSEQ multiplex PCR. Of under 90,000 clones listed, approximately 87% were seen once; the top ten hold approximately 1%. The specimen comprised CD4+ or CD8+ T cells sorted from blood, sampled in a trial of the OX40 agonist ivuxolimab. These receptors were taken from an adult with an advanced solid tumor such as melanoma, head and neck, liver or kidney cancer.

The chain combines TRBV25-1 with TRBJ2-1; 11 nucleotides line up with TRBD1. V was pared by 7 bases and J by 7 bases, with 6 bases of the junction left unmatched. Per germline, CDR1 MGHDK and CDR2 SYGVNS. The CDR3 has 14 amino acids. CDR3 in DNA: TGTGCCAGCACCCGGGACAGGGGGTCAAATGAGCAGTTCTTC. Its translation: CASTRDRGSNEQFF.

This rearrangement joins TRBV9 to TRBJ2-6; D call uncertain. The CDR3 has 15 amino acids. Germline assignment: CDR1 SGDLS and CDR2 YYNGEE. V lost 0 bases and J lost 0, with 4 bases in between. The CDR3 DNA reads TGTGCCAGCAGCGTAGGGCTCTCTGGGGCCAACGTCCTGACTTTC. The encoded protein is CASSVGLSGANVLTF.

The chain links TRBV7-9 to TRBJ1-1, with D possibly matching TRBD1 (6 bases). V shed 6 bases and J shed 1 base, with 9 bases lying between them. Germline V gene sequence: CDR1 SEHNR, CDR2 FQNEAQ (reference sequence). The CDR3 is 13 amino acids. Here the CDR3 DNA reads TGTGCCAGCAGTCAACAGGGGAACACTGAAGCTTTCTTT. The encoded protein is CASSQQGNTEAFF. The full variable domain, rest sourced from reference TRBV7-9 and TRBJ1-1, is DTGVSQNPRHKITKRGQNVTFRCDPISEHNRLYWYRQTLGQGPEFLTYFQNEAQLEKSRLLSDRFSAERPKGSFSTLEIQRTEQGDSAMYLCASSQQGNTEAFFGQGTRLTVV.

V is TRBV19 and J is TRBJ2-5; 7 nucleotides align to TRBD1. Germline V lookup: CDR1 LNHDA, CDR2 SQIVND (reference sequence). There are 13 residues in the CDR3. V was clipped by 6 bases and J by 4 bases; unmatched bases: 5. For the CDR3, the DNA is TGTGCCAGTAGAAATAAGGGGGCAGAGACCCAGTACTTC. Its translation: CASRNKGAETQYF.

This clone was detected only once. The rearrangement uses TRBV28 and TRBJ2-7; D remains ambiguous. CDR1 is MDHEN, CDR2 SYDVKM, per germline. With 2 bases removed from V and 3 bases from J, the gap between germline ends came to 5 bases. The CDR3 extends over 12 amino acids. CDR3 bases: TGTGCCAGCAGTTTAGGTTTCTACGAGCAGTACTTC. Translating it yields CASSLGFYEQYF.